Below, one T cell receptor beta chain is given with its context. Its antigen is still unknown. CDR1 and CDR2 from the germline V gene are SGHNT and YENEEA. The CDR3 is 13 amino acids. V gave up 1 base and J gave up 8 bases, with 11 bases separating them. The source of the sample is a study of cytomegalovirus exposure and HLA in healthy donors. Across the study: Unique TCRs from HLA-typed donors, roughly 89 million of them, were held in an early data release.

Use of 60 Vbeta and 13 Jbeta primers characterized the PCR. Generated by immunoSEQ multiplex PCR, the TCRdb table keeps only in-frame clones and is missing some. In all, the sample yields 30,000 to 45,000 clones. Findings and limits, study-wide: It is likely that the observed cluster of highly shared sequence variants was a sequencing artifact. Overall, approximately 150 TCR beta chains were annotated as cytomegalovirus-associated. An analysis done earlier found most TCR beta V segments productive about 90% or about 30% of the time.

The clonotype comes from a man in his forties or fifties in good health and CMV-seropositive. The sequenced material came from PBMCs. This rearrangement joins TRBV11-3 to TRBJ1-2; tentative D call: TRBD1 (6 bases). CDR3 region: CASSLGGGFGYTF. CDR3 in DNA: TGTGCCAGCAGCTTAGGAGGGGGATTCGGCTACACCTTC.